This is a list of T cell receptor beta chains from one sample in a study of CD8+CD57+ T cells in acquired aplastic anemia. TCRdb re-called the reads with MiXCR, one entry per CDR3 protein. This table holds approximately 220,000 distinct CDR3 sequences, around half found once. The sample was sorted CD4+, CD8+, or CD8+CD57+ T cells (not recorded which) from PBMCs. These receptors all come from a human donor with aplastic anemia. Both conserved end residues are trimmed from each CDR3.

v_gene: TRBV29-1; CDR3aa: SVEGDGWYEQY
v_gene: TRBV2; CDR3aa: ASSERGAGGRTDTQY
v_gene: TRBV5-1; CDR3aa: ASSQSSGGGYT
v_gene: TRBV5-8; CDR3aa: ASKGPGGDEQF
v_gene: TRBV20-1; CDR3aa: SVREGNQPQH
v_gene: TRBV6-6; CDR3aa: ASSMGGGHEQY
v_gene: TRBV20-1; CDR3aa: SARGPGGWQPQH
v_gene: TRBV7-9; CDR3aa: ASSLLSGGYT
v_gene: TRBV9; CDR3aa: ASSPYGEGPDEQY
v_gene: TRBV6-5; CDR3aa: ASSQVGTHYEQY
v_gene: TRBV5-1; CDR3aa: ASSLMLAGGYT
v_gene: TRBV7-8; CDR3aa: ASSQGNAPRDYTEAF
v_gene: TRBV3-1; CDR3aa: ASSQDRSNSPLH
v_gene: TRBV7-6; CDR3aa: ASSLFCCGTGNTEAF
v_gene: TRBV5-6; CDR3aa: ASSISGWNTEAF
v_gene: TRBV13; CDR3aa: ASSFDRGRNTGELF
v_gene: TRBV20-1; CDR3aa: SAREVQGLRGYT
v_gene: TRBV10-2; CDR3aa: ASSESGRNQPQH
v_gene: TRBV13; CDR3aa: ASSAPGQWTGELF
v_gene: TRBV9; CDR3aa: ASSLRDRGVFLNTEAF